The clone carrying this T cell receptor (beta chain) has a count of ten or more. The target antigen is unknown. Each CDR3 protein is one row after TCRdb ran MiXCR on the PCR reads. Among about 640,000 distinct CDR3 sequences, about 20% were seen once, and the ten largest hold 0.85%. Naive CD8 T cells were FACS-sorted by CD8+CD4-CCR7+CD45RA+ markers. The data derive from a study of molecular identifiers for immune sequencing clone quantification. Study-wide background: In replicates, the authors split RNA from approximately 22,000 or 94,000 naive CD8 cells five ways and sequenced four.

Whole-study findings and limits: Spiked Jurkat TCR RNA equal to one cell could reportedly be picked out among 940,000 or so naive cells. In naive cells, clones above 20 RNA copies held under 1% of molecules, whereas in effector cells they held over 97%.

The CDR3 covers 15 residues. Germline CDR1 reads MDHEN; CDR2 reads SYDVKM. V dropped 7 bases and J dropped 6 bases, with 18 bases sitting between them. This sequence originates from a human donor in good health. Some libraries in this study had Jurkat cell RNA spiked in. The rearrangement uses TRBV28 and TRBJ2-2; a possible D gene is TRBD1 (5 bases). The sequencing input was naive CD8+ T cells from blood, with Jurkat cell RNA spiked in. Subset specified: FACS-sorted CD8+CD4-CCR7+CD45RA+ naive T cells. The CDR3: CASNEAGRASGELFF. The CDR3 nucleotides read TGTGCCAGCAATGAAGCAGGCAGGGCTTCCGGGGAGCTGTTTTTT.